This TCR beta chain was captured in a study of T cell repertoires in cytomegalovirus infection. On the study more broadly: Indications of both CMV infection and matching HLA type were provided by public TCR beta signatures.

The table lists this clonotype with many counts. Its antigen is currently unknown. Germline V gene lookup returns CDR1 SGHTA and CDR2 FQGNSA. The ends lost 5 bases at V and 8 bases at J; junction bases unmatched: 14. The CDR3 spans 16 residues. Study results and limitations: HLA-C-restricted CMV-specific TCR beta clonotypes were dominant in the ex vivo response.

TCRdb reprocessed the reads via MiXCR and lists one record per CDR3 protein. The sample consists of approximately 910,000 distinct CDR3 sequences, around 30% of them appearing once. This TCR was recovered from a human donor in good health (CMV status not recorded). Some clones in this sample may be carry-over from other donors' samples. The chain links TRBV7-2 to TRBJ2-1; 8 bases line up with TRBD1. The sequenced sample was cultured CD8+ T cells from PBMCs, obtained from culture after CMV antigen stimulation. CDR3 region: CASSMQDREVIYEQFF. The CDR3 DNA follows: TGTGCCAGCAGCATGCAGGACAGGGAAGTAATCTATGAGCAGTTCTTC.